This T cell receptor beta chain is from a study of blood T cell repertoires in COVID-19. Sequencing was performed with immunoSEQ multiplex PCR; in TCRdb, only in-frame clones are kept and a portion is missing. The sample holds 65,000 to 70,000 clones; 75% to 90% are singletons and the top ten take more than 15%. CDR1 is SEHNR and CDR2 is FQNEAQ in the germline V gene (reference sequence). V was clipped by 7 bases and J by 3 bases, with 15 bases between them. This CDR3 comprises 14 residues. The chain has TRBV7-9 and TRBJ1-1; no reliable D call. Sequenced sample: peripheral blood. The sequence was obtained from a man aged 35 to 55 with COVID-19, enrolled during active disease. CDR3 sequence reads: CASIKTTPDTEAFF. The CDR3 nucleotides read TGTGCCAGCATAAAAACGACACCGGACACTGAAGCTTTCTTT.